The clone carrying this TCR beta chain has a count of ten or more. Its antigen remains unidentified. Donors gave about 5 to 8 ml heparinized peripheral whole blood. The data derive from a study of T cell clonality in common variable immunodeficiency. General study points: What drives increased CVID clonality needs T cell subpopulation sequencing. CVID patient heterogeneity limited repertoire-clinical complication correlations.

Clones were read by immunoSEQ multiplex PCR, and TCRdb kept only the in-frame ones, dropping some. Listed for the sample are around 34,000 clones, none seen a single time. The source material was peripheral blood mononuclear cells. This TCR derives from a person aged 18-70 years in good health.

Here the CDR3 reads CSARQGAIDTQYF. Incomplete CDR3 DNA: TGCAGTGCGAGACAGGGGGCGATAGATACG. V is TRBV20-1 and J is TRBJ2-3, with TRBD1 matching over 10 bases. The read is 3 residues too short to cover the CDR3 end, so that end is filled in from the germline J gene. This CDR3 region has 13 residues. Germline trimming cut 6 bases from V and 5 bases from J; bases unmatched to any gene: 5. Per germline, CDR1 DFQATT and CDR2 SNEGSKA (reference sequence).